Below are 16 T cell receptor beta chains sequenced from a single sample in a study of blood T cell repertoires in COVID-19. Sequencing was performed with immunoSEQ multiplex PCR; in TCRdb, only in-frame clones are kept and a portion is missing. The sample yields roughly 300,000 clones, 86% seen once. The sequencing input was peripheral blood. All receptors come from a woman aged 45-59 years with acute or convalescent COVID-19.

The CDR3 region is CASRRQGTTEKLFF. CDR3 bases: TGTGCCAGCAGGAGACAGGGGACGACTGAAAAACTGTTTTTT. The chain employs TRBV2 and TRBJ1-4; 8 bases are a match to TRBD1. Germline V CDR1 and CDR2: SNHLY, FYNNEI. Trimming at V came to 6 bases and at J to 7 bases, leaving 7 bases not matched to a gene. This CDR3 region has 14 residues.

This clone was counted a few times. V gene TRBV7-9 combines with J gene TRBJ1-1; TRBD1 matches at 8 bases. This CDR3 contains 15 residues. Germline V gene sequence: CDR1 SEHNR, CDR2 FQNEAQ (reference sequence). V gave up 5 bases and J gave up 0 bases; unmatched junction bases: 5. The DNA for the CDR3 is TGTGCCAGCAGCCACTGGGACAGGATGAACACTGAAGCTTTCTTT. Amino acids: CASSHWDRMNTEAFF.

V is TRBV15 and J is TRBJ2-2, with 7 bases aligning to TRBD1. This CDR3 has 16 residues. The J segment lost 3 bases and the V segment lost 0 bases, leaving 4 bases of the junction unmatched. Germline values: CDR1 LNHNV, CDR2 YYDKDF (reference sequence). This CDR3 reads CATSRDRGLHTGELFF. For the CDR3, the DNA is TGTGCCACCAGCAGAGACAGGGGGTTGCACACCGGGGAGCTGTTTTTT.

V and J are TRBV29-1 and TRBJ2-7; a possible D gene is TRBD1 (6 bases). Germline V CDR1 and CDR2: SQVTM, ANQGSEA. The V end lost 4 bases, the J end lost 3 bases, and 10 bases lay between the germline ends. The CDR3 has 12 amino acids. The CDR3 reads CSVVTGLYEQYF. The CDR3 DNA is TGCAGCGTTGTAACAGGGCTCTACGAGCAGTACTTC.

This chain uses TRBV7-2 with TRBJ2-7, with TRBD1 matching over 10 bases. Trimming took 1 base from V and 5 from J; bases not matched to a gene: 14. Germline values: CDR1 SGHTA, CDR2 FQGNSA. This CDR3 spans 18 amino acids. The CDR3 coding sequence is TGTGCCAGCAGCTTAGGGGACAGGGGCCCCAACCGGGCGAACGAGCAGTACTTC. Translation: CASSLGDRGPNRANEQYF.

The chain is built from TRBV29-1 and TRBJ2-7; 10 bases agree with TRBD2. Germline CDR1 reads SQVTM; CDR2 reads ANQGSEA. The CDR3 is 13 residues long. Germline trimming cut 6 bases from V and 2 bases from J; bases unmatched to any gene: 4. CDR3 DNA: TGCAGCGTCTGGACTAGCGGAGCCTACGAGCAGTACTTC. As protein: CSVWTSGAYEQYF.

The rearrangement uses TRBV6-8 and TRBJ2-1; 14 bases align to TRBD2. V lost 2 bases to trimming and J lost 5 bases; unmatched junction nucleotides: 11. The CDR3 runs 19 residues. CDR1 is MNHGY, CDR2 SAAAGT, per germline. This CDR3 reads CASSYPGLAGDPPHNEQFF. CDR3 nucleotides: TGTGCCAGCAGTTACCCGGGACTAGCGGGAGATCCCCCCCACAATGAGCAGTTCTTC.

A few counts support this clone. The CDR3 loop reads CASSQSPGTPSSYEQYF. The CDR3 DNA reads TGCGCCAGCAGTCAATCCCCCGGGACTCCCAGCTCCTACGAGCAGTACTTC. The J gene is TRBJ2-7, the V gene TRBV23-1; D may be TRBD2 (6 bases). TRBV23-1 carries the ORF label, with uncertain function. CDR3 size: 17 residues. Trimming stripped 0 bases from V and 0 bases from J, with 15 bases between.

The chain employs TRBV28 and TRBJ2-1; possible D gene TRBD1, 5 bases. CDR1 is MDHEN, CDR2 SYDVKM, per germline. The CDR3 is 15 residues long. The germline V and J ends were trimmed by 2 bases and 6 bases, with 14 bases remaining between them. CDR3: CASSLRSARANEQFF. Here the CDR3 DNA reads TGTGCCAGCAGTTTAAGGAGCGCCAGGGCCAATGAGCAGTTCTTC.

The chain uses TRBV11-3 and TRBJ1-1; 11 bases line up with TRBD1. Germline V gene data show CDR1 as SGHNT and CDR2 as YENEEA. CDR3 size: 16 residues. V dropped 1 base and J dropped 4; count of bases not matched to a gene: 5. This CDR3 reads CASSLGTGGHGTEAFF. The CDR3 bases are TGTGCCAGCAGCTTAGGGACAGGGGGCCACGGCACTGAAGCTTTCTTT.

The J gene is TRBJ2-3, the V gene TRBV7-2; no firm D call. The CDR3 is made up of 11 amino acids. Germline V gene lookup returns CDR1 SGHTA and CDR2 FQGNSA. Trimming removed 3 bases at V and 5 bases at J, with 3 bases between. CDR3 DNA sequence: TGTGCCAGCAGCTTCCAAGATACGCAGTATTTT. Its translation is CASSFQDTQYF.

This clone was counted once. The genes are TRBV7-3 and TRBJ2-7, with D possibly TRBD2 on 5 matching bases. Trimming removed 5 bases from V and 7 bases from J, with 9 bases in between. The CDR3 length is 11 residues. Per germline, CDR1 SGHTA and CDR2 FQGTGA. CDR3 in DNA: TGTGCCAGCAGCGAGGGCGGAGAGCAGTACTTC. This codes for CASSEGGEQYF. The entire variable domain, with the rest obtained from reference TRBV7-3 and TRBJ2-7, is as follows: GAGVSQTPSNKVTEKGKYVELRCDPISGHTALYWYRQSLGQGPEFLIYFQGTGAADDSGLPNDRFFAVRPEGSVSTLKIQRTERGDSAVYLCASSEGGEQYFGPGTRLTVT.

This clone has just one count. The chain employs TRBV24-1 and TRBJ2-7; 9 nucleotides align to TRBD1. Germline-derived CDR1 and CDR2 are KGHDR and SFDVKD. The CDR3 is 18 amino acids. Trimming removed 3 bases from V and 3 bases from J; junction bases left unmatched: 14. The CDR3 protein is CATSDAVPGQGFGYEQYF. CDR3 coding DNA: TGTGCCACCAGTGATGCCGTCCCGGGACAGGGCTTTGGCTACGAGCAGTACTTC.

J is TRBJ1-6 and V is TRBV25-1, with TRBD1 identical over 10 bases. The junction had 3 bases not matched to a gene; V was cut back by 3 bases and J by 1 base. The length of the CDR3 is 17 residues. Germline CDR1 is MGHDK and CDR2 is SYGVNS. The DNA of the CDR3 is TGTGCCAGCAGTGAGGGGGACAGGGGATCCTATAATTCACCCCTCCACTTT. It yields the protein CASSEGDRGSYNSPLHF.

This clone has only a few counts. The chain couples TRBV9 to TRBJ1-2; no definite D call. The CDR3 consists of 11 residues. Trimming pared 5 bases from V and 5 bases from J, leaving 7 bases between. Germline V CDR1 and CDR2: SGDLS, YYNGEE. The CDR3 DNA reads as TGTGCCAGCAGTCATAGTTATGGCTACACCTTC. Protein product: CASSHSYGYTF.

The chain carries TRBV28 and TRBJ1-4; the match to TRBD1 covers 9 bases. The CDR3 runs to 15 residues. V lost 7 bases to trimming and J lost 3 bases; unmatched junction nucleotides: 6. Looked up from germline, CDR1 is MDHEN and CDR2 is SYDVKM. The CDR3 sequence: CASILQGAANEKLFF. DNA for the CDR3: TGTGCCAGCATACTACAGGGGGCAGCTAATGAAAAACTGTTTTTT.